Listed here is a single TCR beta chain. Its cognate antigen is unknown. Primers: 60 Vbeta forward and 13 Jbeta reverse. Assay used: immunoSEQ multiplex PCR; TCRdb lists only in-frame clones, some missing. The data contain 150,000 or so clones, about 82% of them seen just once; the ten biggest clones take up 1%. The sample comes from a study of cytomegalovirus exposure and HLA in healthy donors. Whole-study findings and limits: Presence/absence analyses assumed roughly uniform sequencing depth across donors. TCR beta V segments were, for the most part, productive about 87% or about 30% of the time in an earlier analysis.

V was clipped by 6 bases and J by 8 bases, with 13 bases between them. The CDR3 has 13 amino acids. Germline CDR1 reads MDHEN; CDR2 reads SYDVKM. This receptor was taken from a woman between 45 and 65 years old in good health and CMV-seropositive. V is TRBV28 and J is TRBJ1-4, with TRBD1 as a possible D gene (6 bases). Sequencing used PBMCs. CDR3 DNA sequence: TGTGCCAGCAGGAACCCAGGGGAAGAAAAACTGTTTTTT. Amino acids: CASRNPGEEKLFF. The variable domain in full, with the rest retrieved from reference TRBV28 and TRBJ1-4, is DVKVTQSSRYLVKRTGEKVFLECVQDMDHENMFWYRQDPGLGLRLIYFSYDVKMKEKGDIPEGYSVSREKKERFSLILESASTNQTSMYLCASRNPGEEKLFFGSGTQLSVL.